This paragraph reports one TCR beta chain. The data were taken from a study of blood T cell repertoires in COVID-19. Study overall: The origin of the acute and convalescent COVID-19 samples was the United States, Italy and Spain. PBMCs, B-cell-depleted T cells, or T cells provided the cDNA or gDNA that made up the material.

Cohorts were determined from participant-reported clinical history. Some clones are missing from TCRdb's copy, which holds only in-frame ones; the method was immunoSEQ multiplex PCR. The sample includes about 230,000 clones, roughly 86% of them seen just once. The V and J ends lost 2 bases and 2 bases respectively, with 16 bases between them. In germline, CDR1 is MNHGY, CDR2 SVAAGI. The CDR3 covers 16 residues. The sequence derives from a woman younger than 45 with acute COVID-19. This sequence joins TRBV6-9 and TRBJ2-7; TRBD1 is a possible D gene (5 bases). The sequenced sample was PBMCs or T cells enriched from blood (not recorded which). The CDR3 coding sequence is TGTGCCAGCAGTTATCCCCCGCAGGGTGGCCCCTACGAGCAGTACTTC. Protein product: CASSYPPQGGPYEQYF.